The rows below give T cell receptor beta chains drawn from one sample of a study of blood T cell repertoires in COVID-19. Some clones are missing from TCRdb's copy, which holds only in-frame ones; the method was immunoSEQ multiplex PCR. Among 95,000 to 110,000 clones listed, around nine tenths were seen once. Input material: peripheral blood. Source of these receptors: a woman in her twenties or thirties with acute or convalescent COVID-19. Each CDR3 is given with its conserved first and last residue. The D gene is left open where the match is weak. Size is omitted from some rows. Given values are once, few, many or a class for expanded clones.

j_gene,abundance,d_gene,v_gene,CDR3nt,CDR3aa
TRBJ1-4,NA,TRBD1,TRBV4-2,TGTGCCAGCAGCCAAGAATATGGGACAGGGGATGAAAAACTGTTTTTT,CASSQEYGTGDEKLFF
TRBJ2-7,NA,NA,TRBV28,TGTGCCAGCAGTTCAGGGGACCCCTACGAGCAGTACTTC,CASSSGDPYEQYF
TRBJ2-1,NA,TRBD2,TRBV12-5,TGTGCTAGTGGTTTGACCTGGTTTGAGGGGCTAGCCGGGGGGGACAATGAGCAGTTCTTC,CASGLTWFEGLAGGDNEQFF
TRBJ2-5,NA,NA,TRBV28,TGTGCCAGCAGAAACGACAGACAAGAGACCCAGTACTTC,CASRNDRQETQYF
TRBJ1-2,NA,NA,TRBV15,TGTGCCACCAGCAGAGATCGTACCCAGGCCTATGGCTACACCTTC,CATSRDRTQAYGYTF
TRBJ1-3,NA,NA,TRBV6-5,TGTGCCAGCAGTCCGGGAGTCTCAAACACCATATATTTT,CASSPGVSNTIYF
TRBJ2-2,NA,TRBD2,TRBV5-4,TGTGCCAGCAGCCGGCCGGCTAGCGGTACCGGGGAGCTGTTTTTT,CASSRPASGTGELFF
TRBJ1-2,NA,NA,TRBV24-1,TGTGCCACCAGTGAAGCGGACAGTGGCTATGGCTACACCTTC,CATSEADSGYGYTF
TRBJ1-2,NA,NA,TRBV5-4,TGTGCCAGCAGCTTGGAGAACAGGGTGGGCTATGGCTACACCTTC,CASSLENRVGYGYTF
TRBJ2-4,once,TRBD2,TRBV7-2,TGTGCCAGCAGCTTATTGGGGGGGAGGAGGTACATTCAGTACTTC,CASSLLGGRRYIQYF
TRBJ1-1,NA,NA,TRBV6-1,TGTGCCAGCAGTGACAGGGTCTACACTGAAGCTTTCTTT,CASSDRVYTEAFF
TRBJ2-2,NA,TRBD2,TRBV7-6,TGTGCCAGCAGCTTAGCCGATCCCGGGACTACGAACACCGGGGAGCTGTTTTTT,CASSLADPGTTNTGELFF
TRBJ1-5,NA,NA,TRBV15,TGTGCCACCAGCAGACAGGACGGGAATAGCAATCAGCCCCAGCATTTT,CATSRQDGNSNQPQHF
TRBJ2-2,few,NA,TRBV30,TGTGCCTGGACAGGGCCATTCTTAGGGAACACCGGGGAGCTGTTTTTT,CAWTGPFLGNTGELFF
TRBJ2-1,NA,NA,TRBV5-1,TGCGCCAGCTATGGCCCGGGGTACAATGAGCAGTTCTTC,CASYGPGYNEQFF
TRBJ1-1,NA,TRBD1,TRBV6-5,TGTGCCAGCAGTTCCGGACAGGGACGCACTGAAGCTTTCTTT,CASSSGQGRTEAFF
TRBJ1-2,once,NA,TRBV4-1,TGCGCCAGCAGCCAAGATAGCTCGGGGGACCTTACAGGCTACACCTTC,CASSQDSSGDLTGYTF
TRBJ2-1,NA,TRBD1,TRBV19,TGTGCCAGAGACTGGAGACGGGACAGCCAAAACAATGAGCAGTTCTTC,CARDWRRDSQNNEQFF
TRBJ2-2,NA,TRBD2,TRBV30,TGTGCCTGGAGCGCACGTTTAGCGGGGGGGCCGATCGGGGAGCTGTTTTTT,CAWSARLAGGPIGELFF
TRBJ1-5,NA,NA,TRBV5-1,TGCGCCAGCAGCTTGGACACCAATCAGCCCCAGCATTTT,CASSLDTNQPQHF
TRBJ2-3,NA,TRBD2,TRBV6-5,TGTGCCAGCAGACACGGACTAGCGGGCACAGATACGCAGTATTTT,CASRHGLAGTDTQYF
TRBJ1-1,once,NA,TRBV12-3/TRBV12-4,TGTGCCAGCAGGTCCAGAAACGCAGAAGCTTTCTTT,CASRSRNAEAFF
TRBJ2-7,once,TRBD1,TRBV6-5,TGTGCCAGCAAAATTGACAGGGGGCGCGACGAGCAGTACTTC,CASKIDRGRDEQYF
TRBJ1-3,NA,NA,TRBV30,TGTGCCTGGAGTCCTGGGGGCGCCTCTGGAAACACCATATATTTT,CAWSPGGASGNTIYF
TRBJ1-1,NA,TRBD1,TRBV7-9,TGTGCCAGCAGCTTACCAACGGGACAGAGGGACACTGAAGCTTTCTTT,CASSLPTGQRDTEAFF
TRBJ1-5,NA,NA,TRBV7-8,TGTGCCAGCAGCTTAGCGCTTGGATTCGAGGCGAGCAATCAGCCCCAGCATTTT,CASSLALGFEASNQPQHF
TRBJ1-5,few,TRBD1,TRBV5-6,TGTGCCAGCAGCCGACAGGGGGTCAATCAGCCCCAGCATTTT,CASSRQGVNQPQHF
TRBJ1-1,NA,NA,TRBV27,TGTGCCAGCAGTTGGAGGGGGAACACTGAAGCTTTCTTT,CASSWRGNTEAFF
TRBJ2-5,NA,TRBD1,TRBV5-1,TGCGCCAGCCGGTCGGGGACAGGGCTTTTCGGAGAGACCCAGTACTTC,CASRSGTGLFGETQYF
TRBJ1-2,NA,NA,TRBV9,TGTGCCAGCAGCGTAGGGGGGAGGGGATATGGCTACACCTTC,CASSVGGRGYGYTF
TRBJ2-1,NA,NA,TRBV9,TGTGCCAGCAGCGTAGCTGGGGACACCTACAATAAGCAGTTCTTC,CASSVAGDTYNKQFF
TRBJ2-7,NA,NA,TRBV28,TGTGCCAGCATCCACCCGGGGAGTCCCTACGAGCAGTACTTC,CASIHPGSPYEQYF
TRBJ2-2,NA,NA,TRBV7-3,TGTGCCAGCAGCTTACAGGGCAGCGTAACCACCGGGGAGCTGTTTTTT,CASSLQGSVTTGELFF
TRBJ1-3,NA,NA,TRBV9,TGTGCCAGCAGCTCGAGGGCACTTGGAAACACCATATATTTT,CASSSRALGNTIYF
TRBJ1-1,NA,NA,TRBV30,TGTGCCTGGAGCGCAGGGACTGCGAACACTGAAGCTTTCTTT,CAWSAGTANTEAFF
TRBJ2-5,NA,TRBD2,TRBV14,TGTGCCAGCAGCCTCCAAAGCGGGAGGGTGACGGAGACCCAGTACTTC,CASSLQSGRVTETQYF
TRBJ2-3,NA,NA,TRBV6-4,TGTGCCAGCAGTGCCCAACCTAGCGCCGCAGATACGCAGTATTTT,CASSAQPSAADTQYF
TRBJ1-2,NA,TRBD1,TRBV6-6,TGTGCCAGCAATTACCCTGGACAGGTCTATGGCTACACCTTC,CASNYPGQVYGYTF
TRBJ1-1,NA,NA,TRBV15,TGTGCCACCAGCAGAGCCCGCACCGGGAATGAAGCTTTCTTT,CATSRARTGNEAFF
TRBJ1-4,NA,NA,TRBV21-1,TGTGCCAGCAGCAAAGAAACAGGGGGGCCAACTAATGAAAAACTGTTTTTT,CASSKETGGPTNEKLFF
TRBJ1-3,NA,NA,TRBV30,TGTGCCTGGAGCGTACAGGAAAACACCATATATTTT,CAWSVQENTIYF
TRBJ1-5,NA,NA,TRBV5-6,TGTGCCAGCAGCTTGGGACAATACAATCAGCCCCAGCATTTT,CASSLGQYNQPQHF
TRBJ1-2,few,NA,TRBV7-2,TGTGCCAGCAGCTTAGCGCTCGAGGGCTCTGGCTACACCTTC,CASSLALEGSGYTF